The clone carrying this T cell receptor beta chain was observed a handful of times. Its target is unknown. These data originate in a study of Graves' ophthalmopathy and Graves' hyperthyroidism. Study-wide results and caveats: In blood, most expanded thyroid clonotypes above 0.001 frequency were also detected. The model reached around 64% sensitivity and around 72% specificity for predicting ophthalmopathy progression.

The germline V gene has CDR1 DFQATT and CDR2 SNEGSKA (reference sequence). Germline trimming cut 1 base from V and 8 bases from J; bases unmatched to any gene: 6. CDR3 length equals 15 residues. Amplifying from RNA transcripts, the study obtained TCR beta CDR3 regions. RT-PCR in the first round used HTBI primers; a second-round multiplex PCR followed. Each CDR3 protein gets one entry after TCRdb re-called the multiplex PCR reads with MiXCR. The data contain about 740,000 distinct CDR3 sequences, approximately 40% of them singletons. The sequence derives from an adult man with Graves' ophthalmopathy. Sequencing was performed on peripheral blood. The chain couples TRBV20-1 to TRBJ2-2, with 11 nucleotides matching TRBD2. The CDR3 region has the DNA TGCAGTGCTAGAGGTTTCACTAGCGGGAGTGGGGAGCTGTTTTTT. Translating it yields CSARGFTSGSGELFF.